This is a list of T cell receptor beta chains from one sample in a study of PD-1 blockade in classical Hodgkin lymphoma. The assay was immunoSEQ multiplex PCR, and TCRdb's table has in-frame clones only and misses some. The sample holds tens of thousands of clones, roughly 70% seen once. The input for sequencing was peripheral blood mononuclear cells (PBMCs), taken before the second cycle of nivolumab. The receptors derive from a human donor with classical Hodgkin lymphoma. CDR3s include the opening cysteine and the closing phenylalanine or tryptophan. The D gene is left open where the match is weak. Not all rows give a size; the values are once, few, many and, for expanded clones, a class.

J gene,clone size,V gene,D gene,CDR3 DNA,CDR3 protein
TRBJ1-4,.,TRBV19,.,TGTGCCAGTAGCCCACAGGCCCCTAATGAAAAACTGTTTTTT,CASSPQAPNEKLFF
TRBJ1-1,.,TRBV7-9,TRBD1,TGTGCCAGCAGCTTACGGACAGGGGGAGAAACTGAAGCTTTCTTT,CASSLRTGGETEAFF
TRBJ1-2,few,TRBV7-9,TRBD1,TGTGCCAGCAGCTTAGGCGTTATGGGACAGGGATTTGGCTACACCTTC,CASSLGVMGQGFGYTF
TRBJ2-5,few,TRBV10-2,TRBD2,TGCGCCAGCAGTGACCCAGCGGGGGGGCCGCGGGAGACCCAGTACTTC,CASSDPAGGPRETQYF
TRBJ2-5,.,TRBV5-1,TRBD2,TGCGCCAGCAGCTTTACAACAGCGGGGGAAGAGACCCAGTACTTC,CASSFTTAGEETQYF
TRBJ2-4,.,TRBV4-2,TRBD2,TGTGCCAGCAGCCAAGAGGCGGTAGCGGGGGTGGACATTCAGTACTTC,CASSQEAVAGVDIQYF
TRBJ2-2,.,TRBV28,TRBD1,TGTGCCAGCAGTACCCACCGGGACAGGGTGAACACCGGGGAGCTGTTTTTT,CASSTHRDRVNTGELFF
TRBJ2-1,.,TRBV4-2,TRBD2,TGTGCCAGCAGCCAAGGCCCACTAGCGGGGGGGCGGTTGGGTGAGCAGTTCTTC,CASSQGPLAGGRLGEQFF
TRBJ2-7,.,TRBV5-6,.,TGTGCCAGCAGCTTCGCAGGGAACGAGCAGTACTTC,CASSFAGNEQYF
TRBJ2-7,.,TRBV5-8,TRBD1,TGTGCCAGCAGCGTGGGACAGCACTACGAGCAGTACTTC,CASSVGQHYEQYF
TRBJ2-4,.,TRBV6-5,.,TGTGCCAGCGGACGTAGAGGGGAGCCCAAAAACATTCAGTACTTC,CASGRRGEPKNIQYF
TRBJ2-5,.,TRBV7-7,.,TGTGCCAGCAGCTTAAATAGTATCCGGGAGACCCAGTACTTC,CASSLNSIRETQYF
TRBJ1-2,once,TRBV29-1,.,TGCAGCGTTGGGCAGGGAGGGGACTACACCTTC,CSVGQGGDYTF
TRBJ1-1,once,TRBV5-8,.,TGTGCCAGCAGCTTTGAGATGAACACTGAAGCTTTCTTT,CASSFEMNTEAFF
TRBJ1-5,.,TRBV2,.,TGTGCCAGCAGTTCCGGACAAACTTGGGCCAATCAGCCCCAGCATTTT,CASSSGQTWANQPQHF
TRBJ1-1,.,TRBV11-2,.,TGTGCCAGCAGTTATGGCAGGGGGAACACTGAAGCTTTCTTT,CASSYGRGNTEAFF
TRBJ2-5,.,TRBV2,TRBD2,TGTGCCAGCGGCCTAGCGGAAGAGACCCAGTACTTC,CASGLAEETQYF
TRBJ2-1,.,TRBV28,.,TGTGCCACACGGCAGAGCTCCTACAATGAGCAGTTCTTC,CATRQSSYNEQFF
TRBJ2-5,.,TRBV18,.,TGTGCCAGCTCATCGGGTCCAGGGCCAACGGAGACCCAGTACTTC,CASSSGPGPTETQYF
TRBJ2-1,few,TRBV5-4,.,TGTGCCAGCAGCTTTCCCAGCGGAAGCTCCTACAATGAGCAGTTCTTC,CASSFPSGSSYNEQFF
TRBJ1-2,.,TRBV7-9,.,TGTGCCAGCAGCTTAGCGTTATTCAGGGGCTACACCTTC,CASSLALFRGYTF
TRBJ1-6,.,TRBV6-6,.,TGTGCCAGCAGTTATCGGGGCAATTCACCCCTCCACTTT,CASSYRGNSPLHF
TRBJ1-4,.,TRBV7-2,.,TGTGCCAGCAGCTTAGGGCCAGGGGCTAATGAAAAACTGTTTTTT,CASSLGPGANEKLFF
TRBJ2-2,few,TRBV5-1,TRBD2,TGCGCCAGCAGCTACATAGCGGGGGCCCACGGGGAGCTGTTTTTT,CASSYIAGAHGELFF
TRBJ2-5,.,TRBV4-2,.,TGTGCCAGCAGCTTCCAACCGGGACACATACAAGAGACCCAGTACTTC,CASSFQPGHIQETQYF
TRBJ2-3,.,TRBV7-9,.,TGTGCCAGCAGCTTAGGGGACATGCGCACAGATACGCAGTATTTT,CASSLGDMRTDTQYF
TRBJ1-1,.,TRBV15,.,TGTGCCACCCGGGACGCACTCCCGAACACTGAAGCTTTCTTT,CATRDALPNTEAFF
TRBJ1-1,.,TRBV5-4,TRBD1,TGTGCCAGCAGCCCGGGGACAGGGCGTTCCAGGGACACTGAAGCTTTCTTT,CASSPGTGRSRDTEAFF
TRBJ2-5,few,TRBV4-1,.,TGCGCCAGCAGCCAAGAATGGGTAGCCCAAGAGACCCAGTACTTC,CASSQEWVAQETQYF
TRBJ2-3,.,TRBV5-6,TRBD2,TGTGCCAGCAGTTCCGGGACTAGCGGGACAGATACGCAGTATTTT,CASSSGTSGTDTQYF
TRBJ2-1,.,TRBV7-2,TRBD2,TGTGCCAGCCGACCCCCAACTAGCGGGGGGGGTATTGAGCAGTTCTTC,CASRPPTSGGGIEQFF
TRBJ2-1,.,TRBV11-2,.,TGTGCCAGCAGCTTAGATTACTTCGGCTACTACAATGAGCAGTTCTTC,CASSLDYFGYYNEQFF
TRBJ2-1,.,TRBV7-2,TRBD2,TGTGCCAGCAGCTTAACCCCCCCCGCAGCGGGGGATGACGATGAGCAGTTCTTC,CASSLTPPAAGDDDEQFF
TRBJ1-3,.,TRBV7-2,.,TGTGCCAGCAGCTCCTTCGGACAGCGGGTTTATGTAAACACCATATATTTT,CASSSFGQRVYVNTIYF
TRBJ2-3,.,TRBV5-4,TRBD1,TGTGCCAGCAGCCTAAGACAGGGCGGCACAGATACGCAGTATTTT,CASSLRQGGTDTQYF
TRBJ1-2,.,TRBV10-2,.,TGCGCCAGCAGTGGGGCAGGCACGTATGGCTACACCTTC,CASSGAGTYGYTF
TRBJ1-2,.,TRBV11-1,.,TGTGCCAGCAGCTTAGCCAACGGGGCCGGCTACACCTTC,CASSLANGAGYTF
TRBJ1-2,few,TRBV19,.,TGTGCCAGTAGTCCCGGTGGGAATTCCTATGGCTACACCTTC,CASSPGGNSYGYTF
TRBJ2-1,.,TRBV11-2,.,TGTGCCAGCAGCCCGCTGGGGGCAAATGAGCAGTTCTTC,CASSPLGANEQFF
TRBJ2-1,few,TRBV5-1,TRBD2,TGCGCCAGCAGCTTCCTGGGACTAGCGTACTCATCCGAGCAGTTCTTC,CASSFLGLAYSSEQFF
TRBJ1-6,.,TRBV7-9,.,TGTGCCGGATTCAATGACGGGAATTCACCCCTCCACTTT,CAGFNDGNSPLHF